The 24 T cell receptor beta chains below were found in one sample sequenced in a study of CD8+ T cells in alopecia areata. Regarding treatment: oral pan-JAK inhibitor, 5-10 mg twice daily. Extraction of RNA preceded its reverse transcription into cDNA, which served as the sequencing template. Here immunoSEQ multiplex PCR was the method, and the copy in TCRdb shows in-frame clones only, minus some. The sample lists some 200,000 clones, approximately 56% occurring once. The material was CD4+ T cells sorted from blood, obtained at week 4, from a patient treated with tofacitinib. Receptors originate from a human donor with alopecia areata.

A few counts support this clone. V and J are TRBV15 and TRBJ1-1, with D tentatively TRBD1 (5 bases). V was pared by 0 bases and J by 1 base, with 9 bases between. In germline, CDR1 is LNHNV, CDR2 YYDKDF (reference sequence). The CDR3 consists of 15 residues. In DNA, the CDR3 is TGTGCCACCAGCAGAGAGGTGGGGCAGAACACTGAAGCTTTCTTT. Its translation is CATSREVGQNTEAFF.

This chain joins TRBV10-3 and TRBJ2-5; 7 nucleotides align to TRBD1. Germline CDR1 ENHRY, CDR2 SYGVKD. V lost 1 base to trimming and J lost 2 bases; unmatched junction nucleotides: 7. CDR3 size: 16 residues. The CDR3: CAISEWRTGEQETQYF. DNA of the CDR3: TGTGCCATCAGTGAGTGGCGGACAGGAGAACAAGAGACCCAGTACTTC.

CDR3 sequence reads: CASSLTSPGAYEQYF. In DNA form, the CDR3 reads TGTGCCAGCAGTTTAACTTCCCCGGGAGCCTACGAGCAGTACTTC. The rearrangement links TRBV27 to TRBJ2-7; D is possibly TRBD2 (6 bases). Germline V gene sequence: CDR1 MNHEY, CDR2 SMNVEV (reference sequence). Trimming shortened V by 2 bases and J by 2 bases, and 13 bases separated the two germline ends. CDR3 length equals 15 residues.

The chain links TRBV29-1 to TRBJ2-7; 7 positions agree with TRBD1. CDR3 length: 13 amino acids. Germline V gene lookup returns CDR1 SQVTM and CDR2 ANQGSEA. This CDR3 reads CRVSDRLGYEQYF. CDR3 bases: TGCAGGGTGTCGGACAGGTTAGGCTACGAGCAGTACTTC.

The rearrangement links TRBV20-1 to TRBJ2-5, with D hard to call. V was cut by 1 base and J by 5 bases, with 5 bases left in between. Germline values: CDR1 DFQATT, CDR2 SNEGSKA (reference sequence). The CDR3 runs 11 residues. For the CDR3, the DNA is TGCAGTGCTAGAGGGGGTGAGACCCAGTACTTC. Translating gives CSARGGETQYF.

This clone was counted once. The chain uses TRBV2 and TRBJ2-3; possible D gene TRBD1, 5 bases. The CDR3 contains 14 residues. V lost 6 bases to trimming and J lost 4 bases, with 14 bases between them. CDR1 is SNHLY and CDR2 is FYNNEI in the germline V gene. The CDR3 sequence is CASSARVLADTQYF. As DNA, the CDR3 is TGTGCCAGCAGCGCCAGGGTGTTGGCAGATACGCAGTATTTT.

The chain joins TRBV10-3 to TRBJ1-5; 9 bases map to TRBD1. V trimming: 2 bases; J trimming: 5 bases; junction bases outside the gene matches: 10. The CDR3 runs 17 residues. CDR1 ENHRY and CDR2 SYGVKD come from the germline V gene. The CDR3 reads CAISENRGTGFYQPQHF. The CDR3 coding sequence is TGTGCCATCAGTGAGAATAGAGGGACAGGGTTCTATCAGCCCCAGCATTTT.

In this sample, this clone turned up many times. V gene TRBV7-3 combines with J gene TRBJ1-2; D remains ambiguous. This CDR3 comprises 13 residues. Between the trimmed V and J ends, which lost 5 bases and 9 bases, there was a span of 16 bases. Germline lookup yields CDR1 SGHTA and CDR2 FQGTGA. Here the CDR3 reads CASSLGREPSYTF. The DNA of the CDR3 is TGTGCCAGCAGCCTTGGAAGGGAGCCGAGCTACACCTTC.

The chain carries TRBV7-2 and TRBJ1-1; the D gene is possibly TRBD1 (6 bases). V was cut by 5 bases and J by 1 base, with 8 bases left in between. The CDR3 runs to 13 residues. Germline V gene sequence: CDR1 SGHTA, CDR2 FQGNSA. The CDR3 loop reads CASSGGRNTEAFF. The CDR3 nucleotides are TGTGCCAGCAGCGGGGGGCGGAACACTGAAGCTTTCTTT.

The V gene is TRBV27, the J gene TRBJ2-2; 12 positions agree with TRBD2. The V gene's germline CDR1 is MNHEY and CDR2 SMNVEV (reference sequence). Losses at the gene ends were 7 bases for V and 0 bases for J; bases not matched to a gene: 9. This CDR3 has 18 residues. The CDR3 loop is CASTARLAGAANTGELFF. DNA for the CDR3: TGTGCCAGCACCGCGAGACTAGCGGGGGCAGCGAACACCGGGGAGCTGTTTTTT.

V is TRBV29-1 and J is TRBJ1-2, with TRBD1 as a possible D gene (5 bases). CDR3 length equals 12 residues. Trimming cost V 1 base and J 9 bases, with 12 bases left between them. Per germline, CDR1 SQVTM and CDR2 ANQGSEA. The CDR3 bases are TGCAGCGTTGAAGGAGGGGCGAGGAGCTACACCTTC. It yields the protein CSVEGGARSYTF. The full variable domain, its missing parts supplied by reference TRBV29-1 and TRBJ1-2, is SAVISQKPSRDICQRGTSLTIQCQVDSQVTMMFWYRQQPGQSLTLIATANQGSEATYESGFVIDKFPISRPNLTFSTLTVSNMSPEDSSIYLCSVEGGARSYTFGSGTRLTVV.

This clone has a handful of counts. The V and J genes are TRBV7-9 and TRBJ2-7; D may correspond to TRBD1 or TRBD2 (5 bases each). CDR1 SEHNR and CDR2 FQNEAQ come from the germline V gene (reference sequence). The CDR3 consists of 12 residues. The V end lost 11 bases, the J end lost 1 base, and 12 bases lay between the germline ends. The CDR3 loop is CALGWGSYEQYF. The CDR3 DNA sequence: TGTGCCCTTGGTTGGGGGTCCTACGAGCAGTACTTC.

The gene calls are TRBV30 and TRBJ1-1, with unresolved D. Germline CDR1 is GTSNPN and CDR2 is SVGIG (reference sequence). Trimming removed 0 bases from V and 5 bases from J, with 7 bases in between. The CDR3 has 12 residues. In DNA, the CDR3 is TGTGCCTGGAGTGTAGGAGTGACTGAAGCTTTCTTT. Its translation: CAWSVGVTEAFF.

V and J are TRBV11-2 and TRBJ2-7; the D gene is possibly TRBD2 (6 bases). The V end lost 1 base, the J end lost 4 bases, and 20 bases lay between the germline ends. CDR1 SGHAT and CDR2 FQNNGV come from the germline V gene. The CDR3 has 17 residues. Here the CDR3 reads CASSLGLGSNIGYEQYF. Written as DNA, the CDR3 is TGTGCCAGCAGCTTAGGACTAGGGTCCAACATCGGTTACGAGCAGTACTTC.

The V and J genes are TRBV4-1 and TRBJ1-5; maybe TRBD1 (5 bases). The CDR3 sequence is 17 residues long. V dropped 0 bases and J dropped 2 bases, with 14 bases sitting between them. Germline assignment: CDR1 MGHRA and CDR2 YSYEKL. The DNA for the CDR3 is TGCGCCAGCAGCCAAGATCGGATAGGGGAACGCAATCAGCCCCAGCATTTT. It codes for CASSQDRIGERNQPQHF.

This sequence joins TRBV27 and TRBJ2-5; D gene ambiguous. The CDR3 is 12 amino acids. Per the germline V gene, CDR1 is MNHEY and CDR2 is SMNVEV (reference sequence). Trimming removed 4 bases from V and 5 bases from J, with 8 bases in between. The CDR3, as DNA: TGTGCCAGCAGTTCCTACGGGGAGACCCAGTACTTC. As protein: CASSSYGETQYF.

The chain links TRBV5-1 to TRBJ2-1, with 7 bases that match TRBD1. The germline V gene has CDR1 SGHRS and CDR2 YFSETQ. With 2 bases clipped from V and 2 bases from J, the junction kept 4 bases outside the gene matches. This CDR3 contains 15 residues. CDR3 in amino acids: CASSLGTDPYNEQFF. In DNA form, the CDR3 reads TGCGCCAGCAGCTTAGGGACAGACCCCTACAATGAGCAGTTCTTC.

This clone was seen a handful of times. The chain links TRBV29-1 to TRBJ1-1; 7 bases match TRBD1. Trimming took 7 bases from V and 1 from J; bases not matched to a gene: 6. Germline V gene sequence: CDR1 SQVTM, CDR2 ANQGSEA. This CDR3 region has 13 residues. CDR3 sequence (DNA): TGCAGCGGGCCGGGACAGACGAACACTGAAGCTTTCTTT. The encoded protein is CSGPGQTNTEAFF.

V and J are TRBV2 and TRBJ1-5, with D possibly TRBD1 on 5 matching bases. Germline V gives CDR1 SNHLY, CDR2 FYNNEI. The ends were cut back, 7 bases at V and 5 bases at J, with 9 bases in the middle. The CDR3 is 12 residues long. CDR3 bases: TGTGCCAGCAACAGGAGGGATCAGCCCCAGCATTTT. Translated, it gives CASNRRDQPQHF.

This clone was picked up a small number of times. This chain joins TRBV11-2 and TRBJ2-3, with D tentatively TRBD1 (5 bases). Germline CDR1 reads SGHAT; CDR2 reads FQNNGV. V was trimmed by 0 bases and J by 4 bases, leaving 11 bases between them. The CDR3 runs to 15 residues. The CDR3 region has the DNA TGTGCCAGCAGCTTAGATAGGGGATCATCAGATACGCAGTATTTT. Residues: CASSLDRGSSDTQYF.

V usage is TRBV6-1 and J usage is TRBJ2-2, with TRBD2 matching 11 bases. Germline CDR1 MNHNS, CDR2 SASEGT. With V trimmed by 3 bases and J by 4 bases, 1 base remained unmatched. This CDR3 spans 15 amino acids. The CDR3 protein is CASSDGLAGTGELFF. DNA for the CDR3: TGTGCCAGCAGTGATGGACTAGCGGGCACCGGGGAGCTGTTTTTT.

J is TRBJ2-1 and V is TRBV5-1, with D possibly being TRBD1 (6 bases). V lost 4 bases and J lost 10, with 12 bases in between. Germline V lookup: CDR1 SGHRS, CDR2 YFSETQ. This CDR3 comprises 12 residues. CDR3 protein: CASSQTQGEQFF. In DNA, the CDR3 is TGCGCCAGCAGCCAGACCCAGGGGGAGCAGTTCTTC. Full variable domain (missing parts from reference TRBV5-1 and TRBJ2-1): KAGVTQTPRYLIKTRGQQVTLSCSPISGHRSVSWYQQTPGQGLQFLFEYFSETQRNKGNFPGRFSGRQFSNSRSEMNVSTLELGDSALYLCASSQTQGEQFFGPGTRLTVL.

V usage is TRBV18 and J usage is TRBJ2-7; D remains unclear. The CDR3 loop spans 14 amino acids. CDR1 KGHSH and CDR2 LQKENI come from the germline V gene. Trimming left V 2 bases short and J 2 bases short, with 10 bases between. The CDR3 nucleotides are TGTGCCAGCTCACCATCGTCGACGGCCTACGAGCAGTACTTC. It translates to CASSPSSTAYEQYF.

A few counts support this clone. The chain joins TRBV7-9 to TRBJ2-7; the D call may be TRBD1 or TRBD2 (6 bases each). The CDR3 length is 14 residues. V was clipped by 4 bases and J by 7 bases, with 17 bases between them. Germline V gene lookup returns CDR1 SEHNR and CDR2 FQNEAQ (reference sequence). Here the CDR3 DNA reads TGTGCCAGCAGCTCCGCCGGGGGCGCGGGGGAGCAGTACTTC. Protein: CASSSAGGAGEQYF.